This T cell receptor (beta chain) was captured in a study of graft-versus-host responses after intestinal transplantation. Study-wide context: Once they had received anti-thymocyte globulin induction, all recipients took tacrolimus and steroids for two to three years.

TCRdb keeps only in-frame clones here, not all; method: immunoSEQ multiplex PCR. In the table there are tens of thousands of clones, around 90% of which are singletons. Broader study findings: Graft-versus-host to host-versus-graft clonal ratios in allografts were high in patients with graft-donor T cell macrochimerism.

This clone was picked up one time. Its antigen is unidentified. V lost 8 bases and J lost 7, with 21 bases in between. Germline assignment: CDR1 SNHLY and CDR2 FYNNEI. CDR3 size: 15 residues. The TCR was taken from a human donor who was the organ donor for an intestinal transplant. The chain links TRBV2 to TRBJ2-1, with D perhaps TRBD1 (6 bases). The specimen was unstimulated CD4+ T cells sorted from spleen or lymph node cells, collected before transplant. In DNA form, the CDR3 reads TGTGCCAGCGGCCTCCCCAGGGGCCAAGCGAATGAGCAGTTCTTC. This translates into CASGLPRGQANEQFF.